This T cell receptor (beta chain) was documented in a study of human T cells and chemical hapten exposure. A remark on this clonotype: No antigen is known for it.

Study-level results: No change in TCRs above 1 in 1000 frequency was produced by DPC sensitization.

The CDR3 is 13 amino acids. Germline V gene data show CDR1 as SEHNR and CDR2 as FQNEAQ (reference sequence). The ends lost 5 bases at V and 5 bases at J; junction bases unmatched: 3. As for time point: pre-sensitization, week 0. As for treatment: therapeutic diphenylcyclopropenone sensitization with weekly scalp DPC. Individual cDNA molecules each carried unique molecular identifiers attached by the library. MiXCR, applied by TCRdb to the RACE reads, yields one record per CDR3 protein. The data show nearly 110,000 distinct CDR3 sequences, approximately 12% seen once. The sample in question was whole blood, obtained in connection with sensitization to the hapten diphenylcyclopropenone (DPC). V gene TRBV7-9 combines with J gene TRBJ2-3; 8 bases map to TRBD2. This sequence was found in a woman aged 45-65 years with alopecia areata. Some clones in this sample may be carry-over from other donors' samples. The CDR3 here is CASSPTSGDTQYF. As DNA, the CDR3 is TGTGCCAGCAGCCCTACTAGCGGAGATACGCAGTATTTT.